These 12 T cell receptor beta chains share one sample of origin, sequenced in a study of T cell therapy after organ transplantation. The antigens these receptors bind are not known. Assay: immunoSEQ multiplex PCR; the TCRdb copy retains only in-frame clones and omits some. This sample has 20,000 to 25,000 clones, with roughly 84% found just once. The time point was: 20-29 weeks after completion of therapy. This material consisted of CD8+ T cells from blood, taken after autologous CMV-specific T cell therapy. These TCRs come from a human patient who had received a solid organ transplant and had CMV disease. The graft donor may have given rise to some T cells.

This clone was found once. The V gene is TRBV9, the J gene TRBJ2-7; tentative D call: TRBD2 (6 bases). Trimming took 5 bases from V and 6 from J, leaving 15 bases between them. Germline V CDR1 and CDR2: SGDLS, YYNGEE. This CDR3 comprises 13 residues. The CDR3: CASSTVSGAEQYF. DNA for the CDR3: TGTGCCAGCAGTACCGTTAGCGGCGCCGAGCAGTACTTC.

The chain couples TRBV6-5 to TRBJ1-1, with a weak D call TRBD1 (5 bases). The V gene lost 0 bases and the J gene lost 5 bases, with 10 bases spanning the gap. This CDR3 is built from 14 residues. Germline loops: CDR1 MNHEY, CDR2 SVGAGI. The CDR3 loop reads CASSYSQGSTEAFF. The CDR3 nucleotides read TGTGCCAGCAGTTACTCCCAGGGTTCAACTGAAGCTTTCTTT.

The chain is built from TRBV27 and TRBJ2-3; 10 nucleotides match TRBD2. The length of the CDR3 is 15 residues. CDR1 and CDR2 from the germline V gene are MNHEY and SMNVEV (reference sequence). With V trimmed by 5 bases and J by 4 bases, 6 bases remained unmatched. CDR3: CASSPLAGDPDTQYF. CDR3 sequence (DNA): TGTGCCAGCAGTCCTCTAGCGGGAGACCCAGATACGCAGTATTTT.

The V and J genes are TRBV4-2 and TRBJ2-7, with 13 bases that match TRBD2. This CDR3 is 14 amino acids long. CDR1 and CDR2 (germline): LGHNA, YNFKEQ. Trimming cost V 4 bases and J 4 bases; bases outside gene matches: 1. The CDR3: CASSPLAGGYEQYF. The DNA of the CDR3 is TGTGCCAGCAGCCCACTAGCGGGGGGGTACGAGCAGTACTTC.

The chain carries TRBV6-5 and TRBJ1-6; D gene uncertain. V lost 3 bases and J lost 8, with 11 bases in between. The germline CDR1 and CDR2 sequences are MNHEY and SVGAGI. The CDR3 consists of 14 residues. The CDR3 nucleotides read TGTGCCAGCAGTTATAAGGACGGATATTCACCCCTCCACTTT. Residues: CASSYKDGYSPLHF.

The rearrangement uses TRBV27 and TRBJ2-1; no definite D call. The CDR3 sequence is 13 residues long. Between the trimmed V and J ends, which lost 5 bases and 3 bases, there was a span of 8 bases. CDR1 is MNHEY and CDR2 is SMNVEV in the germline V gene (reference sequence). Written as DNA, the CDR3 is TGTGCCAGCAGTCCCACGGGCTACAATGAGCAGTTCTTC. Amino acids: CASSPTGYNEQFF.

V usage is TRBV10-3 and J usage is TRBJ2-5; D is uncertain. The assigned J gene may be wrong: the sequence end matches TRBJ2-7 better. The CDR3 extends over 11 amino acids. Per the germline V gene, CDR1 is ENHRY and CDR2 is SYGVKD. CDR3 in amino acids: CAISESHEQYF. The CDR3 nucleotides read TGTGCCATCAGTGAGTCGCACGAGCAGTACTTC.

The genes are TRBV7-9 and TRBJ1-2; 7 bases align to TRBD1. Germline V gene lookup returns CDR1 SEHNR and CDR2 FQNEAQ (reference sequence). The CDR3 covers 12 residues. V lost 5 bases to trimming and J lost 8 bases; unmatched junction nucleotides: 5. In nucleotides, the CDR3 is TGTGCCAGCAGCCCTCAGGGGGTCGGCTACACCTTC. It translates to CASSPQGVGYTF.

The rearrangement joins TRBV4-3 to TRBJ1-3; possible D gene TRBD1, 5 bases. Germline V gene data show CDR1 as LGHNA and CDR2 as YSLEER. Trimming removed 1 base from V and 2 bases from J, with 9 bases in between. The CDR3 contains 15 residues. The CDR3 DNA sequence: TGCGCCAGCAGCCAAGTGGCGGGGGCTGGAAACACCATATATTTT. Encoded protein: CASSQVAGAGNTIYF.

CDR3 in DNA: TGTGCCAGTGTTCTACCCGAAGTTACTGATGAGCAGTTCTTC. It specifies CASVLPEVTDEQFF. The chain employs TRBV19 and TRBJ2-1; D not resolved. The ends were cut back, 8 bases at V and 8 bases at J, with 19 bases in the middle. The CDR3 spans 14 residues. Germline-derived CDR1 and CDR2 are LNHDA and SQIVND (reference sequence).

The CDR3 nucleotides read TGTGCCAGCAGCGGGGACAAAGCCTACGAGCAGTACTTC. Protein sequence: CASSGDKAYEQYF. This chain uses TRBV6-1 with TRBJ2-7; tentative D call: TRBD1 (6 bases). The V gene lost 6 bases and the J gene lost 2 bases, with 11 bases spanning the gap. The length of the CDR3 is 13 residues. The germline CDR1 and CDR2 sequences are MNHNS and SASEGT.

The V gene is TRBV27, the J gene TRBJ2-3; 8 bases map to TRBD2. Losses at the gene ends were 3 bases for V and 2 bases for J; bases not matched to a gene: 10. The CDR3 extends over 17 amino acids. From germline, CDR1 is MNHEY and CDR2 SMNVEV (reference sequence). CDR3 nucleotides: TGTGCCAGCAGTTTTTTATCGGGAGGGCGGGACACAGATACGCAGTATTTT. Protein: CASSFLSGGRDTDTQYF.